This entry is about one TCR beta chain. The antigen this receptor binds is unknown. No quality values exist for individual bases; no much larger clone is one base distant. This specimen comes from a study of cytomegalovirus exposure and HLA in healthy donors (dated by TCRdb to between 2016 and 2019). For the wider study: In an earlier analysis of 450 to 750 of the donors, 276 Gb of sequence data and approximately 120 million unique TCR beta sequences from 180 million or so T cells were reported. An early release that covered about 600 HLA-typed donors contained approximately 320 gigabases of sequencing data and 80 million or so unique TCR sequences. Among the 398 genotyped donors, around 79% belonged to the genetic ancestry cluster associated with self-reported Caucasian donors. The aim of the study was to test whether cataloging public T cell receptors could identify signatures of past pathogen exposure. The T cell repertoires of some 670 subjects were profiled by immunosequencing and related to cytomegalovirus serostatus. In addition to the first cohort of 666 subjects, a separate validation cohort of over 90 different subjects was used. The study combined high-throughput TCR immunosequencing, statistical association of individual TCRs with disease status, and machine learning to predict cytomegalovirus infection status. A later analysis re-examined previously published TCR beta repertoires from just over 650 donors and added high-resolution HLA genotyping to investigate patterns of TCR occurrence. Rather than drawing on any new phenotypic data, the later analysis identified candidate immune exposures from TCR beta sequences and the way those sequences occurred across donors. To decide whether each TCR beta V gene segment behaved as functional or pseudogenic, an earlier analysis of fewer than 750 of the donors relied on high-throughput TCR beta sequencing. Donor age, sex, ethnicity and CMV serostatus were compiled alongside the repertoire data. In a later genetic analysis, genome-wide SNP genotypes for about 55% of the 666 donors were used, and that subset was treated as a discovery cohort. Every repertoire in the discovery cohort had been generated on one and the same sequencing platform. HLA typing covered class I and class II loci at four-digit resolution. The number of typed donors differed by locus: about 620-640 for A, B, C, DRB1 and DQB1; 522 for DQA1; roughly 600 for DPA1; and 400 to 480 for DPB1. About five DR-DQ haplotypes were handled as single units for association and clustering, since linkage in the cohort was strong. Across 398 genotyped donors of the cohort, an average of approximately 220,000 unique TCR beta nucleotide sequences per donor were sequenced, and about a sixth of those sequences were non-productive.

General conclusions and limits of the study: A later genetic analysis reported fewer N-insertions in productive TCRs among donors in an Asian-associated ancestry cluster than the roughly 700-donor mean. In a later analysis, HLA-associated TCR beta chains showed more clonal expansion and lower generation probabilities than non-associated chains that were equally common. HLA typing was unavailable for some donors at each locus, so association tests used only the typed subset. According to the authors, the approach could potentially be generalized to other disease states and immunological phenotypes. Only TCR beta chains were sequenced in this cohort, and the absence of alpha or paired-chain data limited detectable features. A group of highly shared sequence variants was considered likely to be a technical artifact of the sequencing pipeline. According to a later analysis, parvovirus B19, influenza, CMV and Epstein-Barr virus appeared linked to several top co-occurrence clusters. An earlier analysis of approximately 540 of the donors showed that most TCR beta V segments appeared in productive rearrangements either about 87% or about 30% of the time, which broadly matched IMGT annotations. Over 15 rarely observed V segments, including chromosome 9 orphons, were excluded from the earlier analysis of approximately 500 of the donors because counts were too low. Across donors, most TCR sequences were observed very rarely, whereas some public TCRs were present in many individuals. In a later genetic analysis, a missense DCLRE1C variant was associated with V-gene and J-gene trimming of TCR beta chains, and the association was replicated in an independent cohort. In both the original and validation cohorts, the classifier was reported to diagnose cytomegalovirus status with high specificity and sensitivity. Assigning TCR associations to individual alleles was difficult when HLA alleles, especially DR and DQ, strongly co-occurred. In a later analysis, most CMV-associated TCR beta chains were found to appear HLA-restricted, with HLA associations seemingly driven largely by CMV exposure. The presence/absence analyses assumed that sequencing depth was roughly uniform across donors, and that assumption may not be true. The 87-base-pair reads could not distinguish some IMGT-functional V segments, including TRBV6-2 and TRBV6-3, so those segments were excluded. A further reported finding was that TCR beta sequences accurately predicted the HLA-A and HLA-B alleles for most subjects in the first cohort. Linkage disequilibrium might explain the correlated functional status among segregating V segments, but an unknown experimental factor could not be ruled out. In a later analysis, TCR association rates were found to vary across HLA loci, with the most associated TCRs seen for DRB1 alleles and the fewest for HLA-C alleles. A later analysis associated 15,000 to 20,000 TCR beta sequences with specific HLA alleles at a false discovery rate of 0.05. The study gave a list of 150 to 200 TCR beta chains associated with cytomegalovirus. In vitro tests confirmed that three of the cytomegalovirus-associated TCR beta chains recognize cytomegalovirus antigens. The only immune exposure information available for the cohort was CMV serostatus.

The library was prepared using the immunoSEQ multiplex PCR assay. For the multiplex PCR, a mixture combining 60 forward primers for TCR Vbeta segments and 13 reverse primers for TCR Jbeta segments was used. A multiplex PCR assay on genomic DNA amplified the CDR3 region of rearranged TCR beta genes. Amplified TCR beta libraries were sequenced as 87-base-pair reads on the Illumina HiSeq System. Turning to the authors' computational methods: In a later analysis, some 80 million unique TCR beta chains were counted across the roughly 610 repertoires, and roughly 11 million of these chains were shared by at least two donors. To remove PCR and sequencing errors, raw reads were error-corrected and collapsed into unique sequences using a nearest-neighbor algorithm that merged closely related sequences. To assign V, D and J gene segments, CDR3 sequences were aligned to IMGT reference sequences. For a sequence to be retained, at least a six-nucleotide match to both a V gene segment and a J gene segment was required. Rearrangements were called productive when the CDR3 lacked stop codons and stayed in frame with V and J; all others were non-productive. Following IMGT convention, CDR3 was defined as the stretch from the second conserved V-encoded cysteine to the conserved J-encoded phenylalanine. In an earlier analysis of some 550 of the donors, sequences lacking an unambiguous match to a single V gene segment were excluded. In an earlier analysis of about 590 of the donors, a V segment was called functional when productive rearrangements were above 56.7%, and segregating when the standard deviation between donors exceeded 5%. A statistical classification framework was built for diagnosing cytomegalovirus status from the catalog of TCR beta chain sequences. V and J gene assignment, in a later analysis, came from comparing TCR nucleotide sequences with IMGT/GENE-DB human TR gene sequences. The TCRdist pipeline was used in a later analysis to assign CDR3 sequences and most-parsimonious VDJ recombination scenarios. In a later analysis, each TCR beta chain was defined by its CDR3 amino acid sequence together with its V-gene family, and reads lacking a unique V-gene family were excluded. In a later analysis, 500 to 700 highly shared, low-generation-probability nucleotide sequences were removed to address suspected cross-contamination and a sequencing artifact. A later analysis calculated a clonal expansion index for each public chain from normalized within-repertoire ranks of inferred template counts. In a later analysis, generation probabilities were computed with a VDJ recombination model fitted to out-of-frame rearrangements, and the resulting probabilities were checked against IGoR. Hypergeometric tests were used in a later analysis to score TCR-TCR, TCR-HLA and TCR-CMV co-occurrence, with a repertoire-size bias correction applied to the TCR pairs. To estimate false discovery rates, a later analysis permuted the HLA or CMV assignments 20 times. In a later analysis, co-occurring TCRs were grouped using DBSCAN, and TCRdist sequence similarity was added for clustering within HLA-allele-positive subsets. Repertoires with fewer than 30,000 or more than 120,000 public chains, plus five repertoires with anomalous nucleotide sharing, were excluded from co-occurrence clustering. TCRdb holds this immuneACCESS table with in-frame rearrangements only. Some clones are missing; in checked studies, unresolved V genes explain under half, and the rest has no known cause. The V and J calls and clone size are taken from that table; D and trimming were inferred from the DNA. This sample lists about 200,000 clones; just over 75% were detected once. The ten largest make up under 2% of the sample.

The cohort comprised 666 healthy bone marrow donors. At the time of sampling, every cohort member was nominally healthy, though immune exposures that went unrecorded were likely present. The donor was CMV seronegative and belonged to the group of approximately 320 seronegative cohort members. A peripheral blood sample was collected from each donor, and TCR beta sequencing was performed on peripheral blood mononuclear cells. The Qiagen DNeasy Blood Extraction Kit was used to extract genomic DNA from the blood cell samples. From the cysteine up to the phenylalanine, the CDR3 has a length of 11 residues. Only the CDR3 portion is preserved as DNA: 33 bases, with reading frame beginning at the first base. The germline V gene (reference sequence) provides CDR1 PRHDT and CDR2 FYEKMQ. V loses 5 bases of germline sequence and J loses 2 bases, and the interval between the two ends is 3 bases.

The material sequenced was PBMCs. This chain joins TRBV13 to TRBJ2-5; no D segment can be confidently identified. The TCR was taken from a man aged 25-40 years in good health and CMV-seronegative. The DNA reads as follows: TGTGCCAGCAGCGTACAAGAGACCCAGTACTTC. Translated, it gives CASSVQETQYF. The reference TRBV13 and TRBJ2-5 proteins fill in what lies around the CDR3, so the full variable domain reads AAGVIQSPRHLIKEKRETATLKCYPIPRHDTVYWYQQGPGQDPQFLISFYEKMQSDKGSIPDRFSAQQFSDYHSELNMSSLELGDSALYFCASSVQETQYFGPGTRLLVL.